The 21 T cell receptor beta chains in this list originate from one sample, sequenced in a study of T cells in Graves' hyperthyroidism and ophthalmopathy. Amplified TCR beta CDR3 regions came from RNA transcripts. The TCR CDR3 was amplified in a first-round RT-PCR using the HTBI primer set. TCRdb recomputed calls from the multiplex PCR reads with MiXCR, one row per CDR3 protein. The sample includes 530,000 or so distinct CDR3 sequences, about half of them seen just once. The sequenced sample consisted of peripheral blood or thyroid tissue (not recorded which). The receptors come from a woman aged 18-35 years with Graves' hyperthyroidism.

The chain has TRBV7-2 and TRBJ1-6; D not resolved. Germline V gene sequence: CDR1 SGHTA, CDR2 FQGNSA. The CDR3 length is 15 residues. The ends were cut back, 1 base at V and 7 bases at J, with 11 bases in the middle. This chain's CDR3 is CASSLGSGINSPLHF. CDR3 DNA: TGTGCCAGCAGCTTAGGCTCTGGGATCAATTCACCCCTCCACTTT. Combining the CDR3 with reference TRBV7-2 and TRBJ1-6 gives the whole variable domain GAGVSQSPSNKVTEKGKDVELRCDPISGHTALYWYRQSLGQGLEFLIYFQGNSAPDKSGLPSDRFSAERTGGSVSTLTIQRTQQEDSAVYLCASSLGSGINSPLHFGNGTRLTVT.

This clonotype was seen more than once but under ten times. V gene TRBV6-6 combines with J gene TRBJ1-6, with D hard to call. Germline V lookup: CDR1 MNHNY, CDR2 SVGAGI (reference sequence). The V end lost 6 bases, the J end lost 0 bases, and 21 bases lay between the germline ends. This CDR3 is 19 amino acids long. CDR3 sequence (DNA): TGTGCCAGCAGCTCGCGACTTGGGTTTTGGGGCTCCTATAATTCACCCCTCCACTTT. Protein product: CASSSRLGFWGSYNSPLHF.

The V call is TRBV7-6, the J call TRBJ2-1; 9 positions match TRBD2. CDR1 and CDR2 (germline): SGHVS, FNYEAQ. This CDR3 has 14 amino acids. The trim removed 3 bases at V and 8 bases at J, leaving 5 bases unmatched. The CDR3 coding sequence is TGTGCCAGCAGCTTCAGGGGCGGGAGGGATGAGCAGTTCTTC. Translating gives CASSFRGGRDEQFF.

J is TRBJ2-2 and V is TRBV4-3, with 7 bases identical to TRBD1. This CDR3 has 14 amino acids. The J segment lost 6 bases and the V segment lost 7 bases, leaving 8 bases of the junction unmatched. CDR1 is LGHNA and CDR2 is YSLEER in the germline V gene. CDR3 nucleotides: TGCGCCAGCAAGTCGACAGGGCGCGCCGGGGAGCTGTTTTTT. This gives the protein CASKSTGRAGELFF.

There are a few counts of this clonotype. The genes are TRBV3-1 and TRBJ1-1, with 8 bases identical to TRBD1. V was clipped by 4 bases and J by 1 base; unmatched bases: 5. Germline CDR1 is LGHDT and CDR2 is YNNKEL (reference sequence). The CDR3 is 15 residues long. Written as DNA, the CDR3 is TGTGCCAGCAGCCGGGACAGGCGGGGGAACACTGAAGCTTTCTTT. It specifies CASSRDRRGNTEAFF.

This sequence joins TRBV20-1 and TRBJ1-4, with D possibly TRBD1 on 5 matching bases. The CDR3 consists of 12 residues. The germline gives CDR1 DFQATT, CDR2 SNEGSKA (reference sequence). V was shortened by 5 bases and J by 6 bases, with 10 bases between the two germline ends. This CDR3 is CSAVPGDEKLFF. Here the CDR3 DNA reads TGCAGTGCTGTCCCGGGGGATGAAAAACTGTTTTTT.

Concerning this clonotype: No conserved phenylalanine or tryptophan is present at the end of the CDR3, so a read error is the likely explanation. The DNA is omitted, as the CDR3 cannot be located on it reliably, and the CDR3 follows TCRdb's listing. This chain links TRBV5-5 with TRBJ1-4; the table gives TRBD1 as D, unverified against the DNA. Germline CDR1 reads SGHKS; CDR2 reads YYEKEE (reference sequence). Counting both end residues, the CDR3 totals 11 amino acids. The CDR3 region is CASSVGQGGVY.

Ten or more counts support this clonotype. The chain joins TRBV10-3 to TRBJ1-1; possibly TRBD1 for D (5 bases). The CDR3 loop spans 15 amino acids. Germline CDR1 reads ENHRY; CDR2 reads SYGVKD. V lost 3 bases to trimming and J lost 0 bases, with 11 bases between them. The CDR3 spells CAISEPGRMNTEAFF. CDR3 nucleotide sequence: TGTGCCATCAGTGAACCGGGACGGATGAACACTGAAGCTTTCTTT.

Details on this clonotype: One junction end disagrees with the germline gene, perhaps due to a read error. The V gene is TRBV20-1, the J gene TRBJ2-7, with TRBD2 identical over 7 bases. The J call may be faulty, since TRBJ2-1 better matches the DNA end. In germline, CDR1 is DFQATT, CDR2 SNEGSKA (reference sequence). There are 15 residues in the CDR3. CDR3 DNA: TGCAGTGCAGGCCTAGCGGTTGTCTCCTACAATAAGCAGTTCTTC. Its protein is CSAGLAVVSYNKQFF.

This chain connects TRBV15 to TRBJ2-7, with 9 bases lining up with TRBD2. Judging by the DNA end, TRBJ2-1 fits better; the J call may be wrong. Germline V lookup: CDR1 LNHNV, CDR2 YYDKDF (reference sequence). The CDR3 contains 16 residues. The CDR3 DNA sequence: TGTGCCACCAGCAGAGCTGGGCGGGAGGGCCAGTATGAGCAGTTCTTC. This translates into CATSRAGREGQYEQFF.

The sample holds many counts of this clonotype. V usage is TRBV11-3 and J usage is TRBJ2-2, with 7 bases lining up with TRBD1. The germline CDR1 and CDR2 sequences are SGHNT and YENEEA. This CDR3 region has 15 residues. V shed 7 bases and J 4 bases; nucleotides not matched to a gene: 9. The DNA of the CDR3 is TGTGCCAGCAAAGGTGTAAGGGGGCGCACCGGGGAGCTGTTTTTT. Protein: CASKGVRGRTGELFF. Looking up the rest from reference TRBV11-3 and TRBJ2-2 gives the full variable domain: EAGVVQSPRYKIIEKKQPVAFWCNPISGHNTLYWYLQNLGQGPELLIRYENEEAVDDSQLPKDRFSAERLKGVDSTLKIQPAELGDSAVYLCASKGVRGRTGELFFGEGSRLTVL.

This clonotype showed up many times. The chain uses TRBV29-1 and TRBJ1-2; D unresolved. V gave up 4 bases and J gave up 0 bases, with 6 bases separating them. The CDR3 is made up of 12 amino acids. Germline assignment: CDR1 SQVTM and CDR2 ANQGSEA. The CDR3 sequence is CSVATANYGYTF. The CDR3 nucleotides read TGCAGCGTTGCAACAGCTAACTATGGCTACACCTTC.

In this sample, this clonotype turned up many times. The V gene is TRBV7-9, the J gene TRBJ1-1, with D unresolved. V lost 5 bases, J lost 1 base, and 11 bases lay in between. CDR1 is SEHNR, CDR2 FQNEAQ, per germline (reference sequence). This CDR3 has 14 residues. The DNA for the CDR3 is TGTGCCAGCAGCATTAGTGGAGGGAACACTGAAGCTTTCTTT. Translation: CASSISGGNTEAFF.

The rearrangement uses TRBV29-1 and TRBJ1-2, with D unresolved. Germline V lookup: CDR1 SQVTM, CDR2 ANQGSEA. The CDR3 has 11 amino acids. Trimming stripped 6 bases from V and 12 bases from J, with 17 bases between. CDR3 residues: CSVLSNSGNTF. The CDR3 bases are TGCAGCGTCCTCAGCAACTCTGGAAACACCTTC. The full variable domain, completed using reference TRBV29-1 and TRBJ1-2, is SAVISQKPSRDICQRGTSLTIQCQVDSQVTMMFWYRQQPGQSLTLIATANQGSEATYESGFVIDKFPISRPNLTFSTLTVSNMSPEDSSIYLCSVLSNSGNTFGSGTRLTVV.

This clonotype was seen at least ten times. The chain joins TRBV27 to TRBJ2-7, with 10 nucleotides matching TRBD1. CDR3 length: 16 amino acids. J lost 0 bases, V lost 2 bases, and 4 bases had no gene match. CDR1 MNHEY and CDR2 SMNVEV come from the germline V gene (reference sequence). CDR3 nucleotide sequence: TGTGCCAGCAGTTTACATGGGACAGGGGTCTCCTACGAGCAGTACTTC. The encoded protein is CASSLHGTGVSYEQYF.

This clonotype was counted ten times or more. CDR3 sequence (DNA): TGCAGTGCTAGGGGGACGGGTTTGTCTAATGAAAAACTGTTTTTT. Its protein product is CSARGTGLSNEKLFF. The chain combines TRBV20-1 with TRBJ1-4; TRBD1 is a possible D gene (5 bases). V was trimmed by 3 bases and J by 3 bases, leaving 14 bases between them. The CDR3 is 15 amino acids. In germline, CDR1 is DFQATT, CDR2 SNEGSKA (reference sequence).

The CDR3 is CALQGGGYTF. The CDR3 region has the DNA TGTGCCTTACAGGGAGGCGGCTACACCTTC. The rearrangement uses TRBV10-3 and TRBJ1-2; the D gene is possibly TRBD1 (6 bases). The V end lost 11 bases, the J end lost 8 bases, and 12 bases lay between the germline ends. Germline CDR1 ENHRY, CDR2 SYGVKD. The CDR3 is 10 residues long.

The genes are TRBV4-2 and TRBJ2-6; D perhaps matches TRBD1 (6 bases). Germline V gene sequence: CDR1 LGHNA, CDR2 YNFKEQ. V lost 8 bases and J lost 0, with 20 bases in between. The CDR3 runs to 18 residues. The CDR3 here is CASSPPGHSSSGANVLTF. The DNA for the CDR3 is TGTGCCAGCTCACCACCGGGACACTCCTCCTCTGGGGCCAACGTCCTGACTTTC.

This clonotype was counted at least ten times. The chain links TRBV4-1 to TRBJ1-2; TRBD1 agrees at 7 bases. This CDR3 is 15 amino acids long. V shed 2 bases and J 7 bases; nucleotides not matched to a gene: 10. Germline V gene sequence: CDR1 MGHRA, CDR2 YSYEKL. The CDR3 reads CASSQTTGTVGGYTF. CDR3 nucleotides: TGCGCCAGCAGCCAAACGACAGGGACGGTTGGTGGCTACACCTTC.

This clonotype was recorded a few times. V usage is TRBV2 and J usage is TRBJ2-1, with D tentatively TRBD2 (5 bases). Per germline, CDR1 SNHLY and CDR2 FYNNEI. V lost 3 bases to trimming and J lost 6 bases, with 9 bases between them. This CDR3 region has 13 residues. CDR3 residues: CASSDASPNEQFF. The CDR3 DNA reads TGTGCCAGCAGTGATGCTAGCCCCAATGAGCAGTTCTTC.

This clonotype occurred many times. The chain is built from TRBV12-3 or TRBV12-4 and TRBJ1-6, with 7 bases fitting TRBD1. V dropped 3 bases and J dropped 8; count of bases not matched to a gene: 10. The CDR3 runs 16 residues. CDR3 region: CASSLGLDRVDSPLHF. CDR3 DNA: TGTGCCAGCAGTTTGGGCCTCGACAGGGTTGATTCACCCCTCCACTTT.